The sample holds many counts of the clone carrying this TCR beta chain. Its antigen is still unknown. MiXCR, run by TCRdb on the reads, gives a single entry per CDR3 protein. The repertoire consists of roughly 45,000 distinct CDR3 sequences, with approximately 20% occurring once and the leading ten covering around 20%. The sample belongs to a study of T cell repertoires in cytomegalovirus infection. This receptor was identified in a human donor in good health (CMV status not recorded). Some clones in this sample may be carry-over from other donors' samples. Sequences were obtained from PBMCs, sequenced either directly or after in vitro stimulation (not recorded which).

CDR3 in amino acids: CASSYTNTGELFF. In nucleotides, the CDR3 is TGTGCCAGCAGTTATACGAACACCGGGGAGCTGTTTTTT. The chain couples TRBV6-2 or TRBV6-3 to TRBJ2-2; D not resolved. The CDR3 runs to 13 residues. V was trimmed by 3 bases and J by 0 bases, leaving 2 bases between them. Germline CDR1 MNHEY, CDR2 SVGEGT.